The clone carrying this T cell receptor (beta chain) appeared many times. Its antigen remains unidentified. The CDR3 consists of 15 residues. CDR1 and CDR2 (germline): SGHAT, FQDESV (reference sequence). V lost 3 bases to trimming and J lost 2 bases, with 8 bases between them. Stated time point: pre-sensitization, week 0. As to treatment: therapeutic diphenylcyclopropenone sensitization with weekly scalp DPC. Donors, patients with alopecia ranging from 18 to 70 years old and judged suitable for DPC, provided samples. It was from unfractionated whole blood that total RNA was extracted. TCRdb ran MiXCR on the RACE reads and lists one entry per CDR3 protein. The data contain about 39,000 distinct CDR3 sequences, 9.5% to 15% of them seen just once; the ten biggest clones take up roughly 5.7%. The sample belongs to a study of human T cells and chemical hapten exposure. Study findings and constraints: TCRs above 1 in 1000 frequency stayed constant with DPC sensitization. Large CDR3 similarity clusters arose significantly more often from expanded TCRs than from controls.

The V and J genes are TRBV11-1 and TRBJ2-6; D remains unclear. The TCR was taken from a woman younger than 45 with alopecia areata. Some clones in this sample may be carry-over from other donors' samples. Sequencing was performed on whole blood, taken in connection with sensitization to the hapten diphenylcyclopropenone (DPC). The CDR3 reads CASSLWAPGANVLTF. The CDR3 bases are TGTGCCAGCAGCTTGTGGGCGCCTGGGGCCAACGTCCTGACTTTC.